This TCR beta chain was found in a study of blood T cell repertoires in COVID-19. On the study more broadly: Acute and convalescent COVID-19 samples came from the United States, Italy and Spain. T cells, B-cell-depleted T cells, or PBMCs supplied cDNA or gDNA.

The authors' processing: Reference gene primer amplification gave estimated nucleated cell counts. Profiling relied on immunoSEQ multiplex PCR, and the TCRdb table lists in-frame clones only, not all of them. V, J and clone size derive from that table, while D and trimming were established from the DNA sequence. Of fewer than 600,000 clones listed, over 75% are singletons. The specimen sequenced was PBMCs or T cells enriched from blood (not recorded which). This receptor was identified in a woman in her forties who had recovered from COVID-19.

CDR3 in DNA: TGTGCCAGCAGCACCCGACAGAGCAACACTGAAGCTTTCTTT. It translates to CASSTRQSNTEAFF. V and J are TRBV7-2 and TRBJ1-1, with TRBD1 as a possible D gene (5 bases). V was clipped by 5 bases and J by 2 bases, with 12 bases between them. Germline CDR1 and CDR2: SGHTA and FQGNSA. CDR3 length: 14 residues. The full variable domain, in which reference TRBV7-2 and TRBJ1-1 provide the parts outside the CDR3, is GAGVSQSPSNKVTEKGKDVELRCDPISGHTALYWYRQSLGQGLEFLIYFQGNSAPDKSGLPSDRFSAERTGGSVSTLTIQRTQQEDSAVYLCASSTRQSNTEAFFGQGTRLTVV.